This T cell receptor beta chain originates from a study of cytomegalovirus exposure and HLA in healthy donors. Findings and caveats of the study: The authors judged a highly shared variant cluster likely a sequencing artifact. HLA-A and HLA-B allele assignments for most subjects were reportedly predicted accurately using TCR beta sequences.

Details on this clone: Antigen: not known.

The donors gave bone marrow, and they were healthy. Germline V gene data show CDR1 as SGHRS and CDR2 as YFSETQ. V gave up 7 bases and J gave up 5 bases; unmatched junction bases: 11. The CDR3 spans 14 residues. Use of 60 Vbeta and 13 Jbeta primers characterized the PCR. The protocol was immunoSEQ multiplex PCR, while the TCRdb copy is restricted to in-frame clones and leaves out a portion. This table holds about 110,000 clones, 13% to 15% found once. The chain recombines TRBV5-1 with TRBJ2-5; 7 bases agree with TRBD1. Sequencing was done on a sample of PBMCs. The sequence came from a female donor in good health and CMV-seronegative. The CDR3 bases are TGCGCCAGCGGATTGACAGGGTATATGGAGACCCAGTACTTC. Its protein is CASGLTGYMETQYF.